This record covers a single T cell receptor beta chain. Reverse transcription used roughly 0.45 to 1 ug RNA and random hexamers. From the immunoSEQ multiplex PCR reads, TCRdb called clonotypes with MiXCR, one entry per CDR3 protein. This repertoire shows around 200,000 distinct CDR3 sequences, 85% to 95% found once; its top ten account for less than 0.11%. This sample stems from a study of CD8 T cells in Susac syndrome. The germline CDR1 and CDR2 sequences are MDHEN and SYDVKM. The CDR3 extends over 12 amino acids. Trimming left V 6 bases short and J 9 bases short, with 13 bases between. The receptor was derived from a human donor in good health. Sequenced input: CD4+ T cells from PBMCs. The chain combines TRBV28 with TRBJ2-3, with TRBD2 as a possible D gene (6 bases). The CDR3 sequence: CASRGEVKTQYF. The CDR3 coding sequence is TGTGCCAGCAGGGGGGAGGTAAAGACGCAGTATTTT.